Shown below are 23 T cell receptor beta chains from a single sample sequenced in a study of shared clonotypes between healthy human individuals. Sequenced by immunoSEQ multiplex PCR; TCRdb stores in-frame clones only, minus some. The sample includes about 520,000 clones, approximately 84% of them seen just once. Sequenced sample: PBMCs. Every receptor here comes from a woman in her thirties or forties in good health. Some clones in this sample may be carry-over from other donors' samples.

This rearrangement joins TRBV10-3 to TRBJ2-5, with TRBD1 matching over 7 bases. V shed 6 bases and J 2 bases; nucleotides not matched to a gene: 6. Germline CDR1 and CDR2: ENHRY and SYGVKD. The CDR3 is made up of 14 amino acids. CDR3 in DNA: TGTGCCATCAGACGGACAGGAGGACAAGAGACCCAGTACTTC. It codes for CAIRRTGGQETQYF.

This clone was counted only a few times. The V gene is TRBV11-1, the J gene TRBJ2-5; weak D call: TRBD2 (5 bases). Germline assignment: CDR1 SGHAT and CDR2 FQDESV (reference sequence). The length of the CDR3 is 13 residues. Trimming removed 6 bases from V and 7 bases from J, with 15 bases in between. In DNA, the CDR3 is TGTGCCAGCAGGCGGGCCACTCGGGGGACCCAGTACTTC. Translation: CASRRATRGTQYF.

This clone is a singleton in its sample. The chain joins TRBV28 to TRBJ2-1, with D perhaps assigned TRBD1 or TRBD2 (6 bases each). Trimming cost V 8 bases and J 8 bases, with 22 bases left between them. The CDR3 totals 15 residues. Germline CDR1 MDHEN, CDR2 SYDVKM. The CDR3 sequence: CASGRRGGGGYEQFF. As DNA, the CDR3 is TGTGCCAGCGGCCGTCGAGGAGGGGGTGGATATGAGCAGTTCTTC.

Points on this clone: Since a far larger clone is one base different, this is likely a read error. The sample carries other DNA sequences with the same CDR3. The V and J genes are TRBV15 and TRBJ2-1; D perhaps matches TRBD1 (5 bases). V lost 0 bases to trimming and J lost 0 bases, with 15 bases between them. There are 18 residues in the CDR3. The germline gives CDR1 LNHNV, CDR2 YYDKDF (reference sequence). The CDR3 sequence is CATSRDPITRDSYNEQFF. In nucleotides, the CDR3 is TGTGCCACCAGCAGAGACCCGATTACCAGGGACTCCTACAATGAGCAGTTCTTC. The variable domain in full, with the rest retrieved from reference TRBV15 and TRBJ2-1, is DAMVIQNPRYQVTQFGKPVTLSCSQTLNHNVMYWYQQKSSQAPKLLFHYYDKDFNNEADTPDNFQSRRPNTSFCFLDIRSPGLGDTAMYLCATSRDPITRDSYNEQFFGPGTRLTVL.

A remark on this clone: With a far larger clone one base away, a read error is the likely cause. The chain combines TRBV7-3 with TRBJ2-5; D is unresolved. This CDR3 has 11 residues. Trimming cost V 5 bases and J 4 bases, with 5 bases left between them. The germline CDR1 and CDR2 sequences are SGHTA and FQGTGA. DNA for the CDR3: TGTGCCAGCAGCCCCCGAGAGACCCAGTACTTC. Translating it yields CASSPRETQYF.

This rearrangement joins TRBV4-1 to TRBJ2-7; the match to TRBD2 covers 9 bases. The CDR3 length is 15 residues. Looked up from germline, CDR1 is MGHRA and CDR2 is YSYEKL. The junction had 7 bases not matched to a gene; V was cut back by 0 bases and J by 7 bases. The CDR3 DNA reads as TGCGCCAGCAGCCAAGACGGCGCGGGAGGGCGTGAGCAGTACTTC. Encoded protein: CASSQDGAGGREQYF.

This clone was detected only once. This chain links TRBV5-1 with TRBJ1-1, with D possibly matching TRBD1 (6 bases). Germline assignment: CDR1 SGHRS and CDR2 YFSETQ. V was shortened by 2 bases and J by 3 bases, with 14 bases between the two germline ends. The length of the CDR3 is 15 residues. CDR3 in DNA: TGCGCCAGCAGCTTCTTGGGGGCCCAGGACACTGAAGCTTTCTTT. This codes for CASSFLGAQDTEAFF.

The gene calls are TRBV9 and TRBJ2-1; D is uncertain. The germline V gene has CDR1 SGDLS and CDR2 YYNGEE. CDR3 size: 14 residues. Trimming took 0 bases from V and 6 from J, leaving 10 bases between them. The DNA for the CDR3 is TGTGCCAGCAGCGTAGCGGGTTCTCCCAATGAGCAGTTCTTC. The encoded protein is CASSVAGSPNEQFF. The variable domain in full, completed from reference TRBV9 and TRBJ2-1, reads DSGVTQTPKHLITATGQRVTLRCSPRSGDLSVYWYQQSLDQGLQFLIQYYNGEERAKGNILERFSAQQFPDLHSELNLSSLELGDSALYFCASSVAGSPNEQFFGPGTRLTVL.

Details on this clone: A far larger clone lies a single base away; this is likely a read error. This chain joins TRBV4-2 and TRBJ2-7; a possible D gene is TRBD2 (5 bases). The CDR3 loop spans 14 amino acids. V lost 3 bases and J lost 1, with 10 bases in between. The germline V gene encodes CDR1 LGHNA and CDR2 YNFKEQ. CDR3 DNA: TGTGCCAGCAGCCAGACCACTAGATCCTACGAGCAGTACTTC. It encodes CASSQTTRSYEQYF.

This chain joins TRBV5-8 and TRBJ2-5; 11 bases match TRBD2. Looked up from germline, CDR1 is SGHTS and CDR2 is YDEGEE. This CDR3 region has 15 residues. After removal of 0 bases from V and 3 bases from J, the junction contained 1 base not matched to a gene. The CDR3 loop is CASSLGLAGKETQYF. The CDR3 DNA follows: TGTGCCAGCAGCTTGGGACTAGCGGGGAAAGAGACCCAGTACTTC.

This sequence joins TRBV5-1 and TRBJ2-7; D is ambiguous. CDR3 length: 15 amino acids. Germline CDR1 is SGHRS and CDR2 is YFSETQ. Between the trimmed V and J ends, which lost 7 bases and 5 bases, there was a span of 22 bases. CDR3 coding DNA: TGCGCCAGCTCCCTCTGGGGTGAGCCGCTGCACGAGCAGTACTTC. Translation: CASSLWGEPLHEQYF.

The V and J genes are TRBV30 and TRBJ2-5, with D maybe TRBD2 (5 bases). V gave up 1 base and J gave up 0 bases, with 6 bases separating them. The CDR3 runs 13 residues. Germline V gene data show CDR1 as GTSNPN and CDR2 as SVGIG (reference sequence). CDR3 DNA: TGTGCCTGGAGTGCCGGGAACCAAGAGACCCAGTACTTC. As protein: CAWSAGNQETQYF.

This chain links TRBV7-9 with TRBJ1-5; tentative D call: TRBD1 (5 bases). Germline V CDR1 and CDR2: SEHNR, FQNEAQ (reference sequence). Trimming stripped 3 bases from V and 7 bases from J, with 13 bases between. CDR3 size: 14 residues. This CDR3 is CASSLEGLAQPQHF. CDR3 in DNA: TGTGCCAGCAGCTTGGAGGGGTTGGCACAGCCCCAGCATTTT.

This clone was seen a few times. The chain links TRBV11-2 to TRBJ2-7; 10 positions agree with TRBD2. Germline V gene lookup returns CDR1 SGHAT and CDR2 FQNNGV. V lost 6 bases and J lost 2; bases outside the gene matches: 7. The CDR3 extends over 15 amino acids. Here the CDR3 reads CASRKLAGRAYEQYF. CDR3 DNA sequence: TGTGCCAGCAGAAAACTAGCGGGGAGGGCCTACGAGCAGTACTTC.

The V gene is TRBV28, the J gene TRBJ1-2; 7 bases match TRBD1. With 3 bases clipped from V and 7 bases from J, the junction kept 11 bases outside the gene matches. Germline CDR1 is MDHEN and CDR2 is SYDVKM. The CDR3 consists of 15 residues. In DNA form, the CDR3 reads TGTGCCAGCAGTTTCTATACAGGGGTTGGGGGTGGCTACACCTTC. Translated: CASSFYTGVGGGYTF.

V usage is TRBV15 and J usage is TRBJ1-4; no clear D. Between the trimmed V and J ends, which lost 0 bases and 6 bases, there was a span of 11 bases. The CDR3 sequence is 15 residues long. Germline CDR1 is LNHNV and CDR2 is YYDKDF (reference sequence). For the CDR3, the DNA is TGTGCCACCAGCAGAGATCCCCAGTTCGATGAAAAACTGTTTTTT. The encoded protein is CATSRDPQFDEKLFF.

In the case of this clone: This likely came from a read error, as a far larger clone is one base away. Other DNA sequences from this sample encode an identical CDR3 as well. The chain uses TRBV5-6 and TRBJ2-3, with TRBD2 matching over 13 bases. CDR1 and CDR2 (germline): SGHDT, YYEEEE. CDR3 length: 17 residues. CDR3 region: CASSLLLAGGPADTQYF. In DNA, the CDR3 is TGTGCCAGCAGCTTGTTACTAGCGGGAGGGCCTGCAGACACGCAGTATTTT.

V is TRBV4-3 and J is TRBJ2-7; the D gene is possibly TRBD1 (5 bases). Germline CDR1 LGHNA, CDR2 YSLEER. This CDR3 region has 14 residues. V was shortened by 0 bases and J by 3 bases, with 9 bases between the two germline ends. CDR3: CASSQDRQSYEQYF. In DNA, the CDR3 is TGCGCCAGCAGCCAAGATCGACAGAGCTACGAGCAGTACTTC.

On this clone: A far larger clone is just one base off, so this is likely a read error. This CDR3 is also generated by other DNA sequences in the sample. The rearrangement joins TRBV5-4 to TRBJ1-1, with TRBD1 matching over 7 bases. Germline lookup yields CDR1 SGHNT and CDR2 YYREEE (reference sequence). This CDR3 is 13 amino acids long. Trimming removed 4 bases from V and 2 bases from J; junction bases left unmatched: 2. Here the CDR3 DNA reads TGTGCCAGCAGCAGAGGGGGCAACACTGAAGCTTTCTTT. Encoded protein: CASSRGGNTEAFF. The variable domain in full, with the rest retrieved from reference TRBV5-4 and TRBJ1-1, is ETGVTQSPTHLIKTRGQQVTLRCSSQSGHNTVSWYQQALGQGPQFIFQYYREEENGRGNFPPRFSGLQFPNYSSELNVNALELDDSALYLCASSRGGNTEAFFGQGTRLTVV.

A word on this clone: Only one base separates this from a far larger clonotype, so it likely reflects a read error. This chain links TRBV6-1 with TRBJ2-7; D perhaps matches TRBD2 (5 bases). Trimming removed 10 bases at V and 5 bases at J, with 21 bases between. The length of the CDR3 is 14 residues. In germline, CDR1 is MNHNS, CDR2 SASEGT. The chain's CDR3 is CATREWGARNEQYF. CDR3 DNA: TGTGCCACCCGGGAATGGGGTGCCCGGAACGAGCAGTACTTC.

A note on this clone: This probably arose from a read error, given a far larger clone one base away. The chain recombines TRBV2 with TRBJ1-5, with D hard to call. Trimming cost V 4 bases and J 4 bases, with 5 bases left between them. There are 12 residues in the CDR3. From germline, CDR1 is SNHLY and CDR2 FYNNEI. DNA of the CDR3: TGTGCCAGCAGTGTAGGGAATCAGCCCCAGCATTTT. It codes for CASSVGNQPQHF. The variable domain in full, with the rest retrieved from reference TRBV2 and TRBJ1-5, is EPEVTQTPSHQVTQMGQEVILRCVPISNHLYFYWYRQILGQKVEFLVSFYNNEISEKSEIFDDQFSVERPDGSNFTLKIRSTKLEDSAMYFCASSVGNQPQHFGDGTRLSIL.

The V and J genes are TRBV6-5 and TRBJ2-1; the match to TRBD2 covers 9 bases. Unmatched junction bases numbered 5, after V lost 2 bases and J lost 3 bases. The CDR3 is 16 amino acids. CDR1 is MNHEY, CDR2 SVGAGI, per germline. CDR3 sequence (DNA): TGTGCCAGCAGTTACCCTAAGCGGGAGGACTACAATGAGCAGTTCTTC. Translation gives CASSYPKREDYNEQFF.

V gene TRBV29-1 combines with J gene TRBJ1-2; 10 positions agree with TRBD1. This CDR3 spans 15 amino acids. Germline V gene data show CDR1 as SQVTM and CDR2 as ANQGSEA. V trimming: 6 bases; J trimming: 0 bases; junction bases outside the gene matches: 7. The CDR3 DNA follows: TGCAGCGTGCCGGGACAGGGGCCATCTAACTATGGCTACACCTTC. This translates into CSVPGQGPSNYGYTF.